This T cell receptor beta chain is drawn from a study of tumor and adjacent non-tumor tissue in lung cancer. Across the study: The patients, 10 to 11 men and 5 women, were about 31 to 80 with stage I to III disease. Each sample yielded 4 million to 4.5 million productive TCRbeta reads on average. General study results and limits: TCR diversity was significantly greater in tumor than normal lung tissue. Shorter survival was associated with higher TCR diversity in tumors.

The template was RNA from unsorted bulk tissue. As concerns this clonotype: Its cognate antigen is unknown. A junction boundary mismatches the germline segment, possibly from a read error.

CDR3 size: 14 residues. The germline V gene encodes CDR1 MNHNS and CDR2 SASEGT. A modified ARM-PCR protocol with three rounds of nested PCR amplified TCRbeta. A single record per CDR3 protein comes from TCRdb applying MiXCR to the multiplex PCR reads. The sample has more than 60,000 distinct CDR3 sequences, under 80% seen once. The V gene is TRBV6-1, the J gene TRBJ2-3, with TRBD2 as a possible D gene (5 bases). The clonotype comes from a woman in her forties or fifties with non-small cell lung cancer. Material for sequencing was lung tumor tissue. This CDR3 is CAGSEGGSTDTQYF. CDR3 in DNA: TGTGCCGGCAGTGAGGGCGGGTCGACAGATACGCAGTATTTT.